These T cell receptor beta chains were read from a single sample in a study of T-cell reconstitution after alpha-beta-depleted transplantation in children. Using its own MiXCR run on the PCR reads, TCRdb lists one record per CDR3 protein. The sample has over 400,000 distinct CDR3 sequences, about 12% seen once. This specimen consisted of PBMCs from the stem cell graft donor, obtained from the stem cell graft. The receptors were sampled from a human donor who donated a stem cell graft to a child with combined immunodeficiency. Both conserved end residues are part of each CDR3. Each record gives: CDR3 length, D gene, clone size, J gene, V gene, CDR3 DNA, CDR3 protein. D genes are given only for firm matches. Only part of the rows carry a size: once, few, many, or a class if the clone is expanded.

length: 13
D: TRBD2
size: -
J: TRBJ2-1
V: TRBV24-1
DNA: TGTGCCACCAGTGGACTAGCGGGAGTTGAGCAGTTCTTC
CDR3: CATSGLAGVEQFF

length: 13
D: -
size: few
J: TRBJ2-3
V: TRBV10-3
DNA: TGTGCCATCAGCCAATTATCAGGAGATACGCAGTATTTT
CDR3: CAISQLSGDTQYF

length: 14
D: TRBD1
size: few
J: TRBJ2-3
V: TRBV27
DNA: TGTGCCAGCAGTTTACAGGGGGCTTGGGATACGCAGTATTTT
CDR3: CASSLQGAWDTQYF

length: 14
D: -
size: few
J: TRBJ1-5
V: TRBV5-1
DNA: TGCGCCAGCCCCGAAACCCGGGCCAATCAGCCCCAGCATTTT
CDR3: CASPETRANQPQHF

length: 13
D: -
size: few
J: TRBJ1-1
V: TRBV10-3
DNA: TGTGCCATCATGACCAGTTCGAACACTGAAGCTTTCTTT
CDR3: CAIMTSSNTEAFF

length: 16
D: TRBD1
size: -
J: TRBJ2-1
V: TRBV4-1
DNA: TGCGCCAGCAGCCACGACAGAGGACAGGGTCCCAATGAGCAGTTCTTC
CDR3: CASSHDRGQGPNEQFF

length: 15
D: TRBD2
size: few
J: TRBJ2-2
V: TRBV6-2/TRBV6-3
DNA: TGTGCCAGCAGGGGAGGGGAACTCAACACCGGGGAGCTGTTTTTT
CDR3: CASRGGELNTGELFF

length: 16
D: TRBD1
size: few
J: TRBJ1-2
V: TRBV5-1
DNA: TGCGCCAGCAGCTTGGGCCTCGACAGGGAGGTTTATGGCTACACCTTC
CDR3: CASSLGLDREVYGYTF

length: 13
D: -
size: -
J: TRBJ1-1
V: TRBV12-3/TRBV12-4
DNA: TGTGCCAGCAGTTATGGAGTAGTCACTGAAGCTTTCTTT
CDR3: CASSYGVVTEAFF

length: 13
D: TRBD1
size: -
J: TRBJ2-2
V: TRBV3-1
DNA: TGTGCCAGCAGCGACAGGGTCTACGGGGAGCTGTTTTTT
CDR3: CASSDRVYGELFF

length: 14
D: -
size: -
J: TRBJ2-7
V: TRBV5-5
DNA: TGTGCCAGCAGCCTGGGACTCCATCCCTACGAGCAGTACTTC
CDR3: CASSLGLHPYEQYF

length: 13
D: TRBD1
size: few
J: TRBJ1-2
V: TRBV12-3/TRBV12-4
DNA: TGTGCCAGCGGTTACGGACAGGCTCGGGGCTACACCTTC
CDR3: CASGYGQARGYTF

length: 18
D: -
size: -
J: TRBJ2-1
V: TRBV6-2/TRBV6-3
DNA: TGTGCCAGCAGTTACGCTCTAAAGGAGGGGGCGGGCTACAATGAGCAGTTCTTC
CDR3: CASSYALKEGAGYNEQFF

length: 14
D: -
size: many
J: TRBJ2-1
V: TRBV5-1
DNA: TGCGCCAGCAGCTTGGCAGGACGTCACAATGAGCAGTTCTTC
CDR3: CASSLAGRHNEQFF

length: 15
D: TRBD1
size: -
J: TRBJ2-1
V: TRBV5-1
DNA: TGCGCCAGTTCCATGGGACAGCGCCCCTACAATGAGCAGTTCTTC
CDR3: CASSMGQRPYNEQFF

length: 16
D: TRBD2
size: -
J: TRBJ2-3
V: TRBV9
DNA: TGTGCCAGCAGCGTAGGAGGAGGGAGGGGCACAGATACGCAGTATTTT
CDR3: CASSVGGGRGTDTQYF

length: 15
D: TRBD1
size: few
J: TRBJ1-1
V: TRBV18
DNA: TGTGCCAGCTCACCCCTGGACAGGGGTGGCACTGAAGCTTTCTTT
CDR3: CASSPLDRGGTEAFF

length: 17
D: -
size: few
J: TRBJ2-1
V: TRBV19
DNA: TGTGCCAGTAGTATAGGAGCGGGCCTGAGCTCCTACAATGAGCAGTTCTTC
CDR3: CASSIGAGLSSYNEQFF

length: 15
D: TRBD1
size: -
J: TRBJ2-3
V: TRBV7-9
DNA: TGTGCCAGCACCCTCCTACAGGGGCTCGCAGATACGCAGTATTTT
CDR3: CASTLLQGLADTQYF

length: 14
D: -
size: many
J: TRBJ2-5
V: TRBV6-5
DNA: TGTGCCAGCAGTTACTCGAGAGGGGAGGAGACCCAGTACTTC
CDR3: CASSYSRGEETQYF

length: 13
D: -
size: -
J: TRBJ1-2
V: TRBV12-3/TRBV12-4
DNA: TGTGCCAGCAGTCCCAGTGAAGGACGAAGGGCGGCCTTC
CDR3: CASSPSEGRRAAF

length: 14
D: TRBD1
size: -
J: TRBJ2-2
V: TRBV7-7
DNA: TGTGCCAGCCGAACAGGGGCCAACACCGGGGAGCTGTTTTTT
CDR3: CASRTGANTGELFF

length: 15
D: TRBD2
size: many
J: TRBJ2-3
V: TRBV20-1
DNA: TGCAGTGCCCCTGGGCTAGCGGGAGGGTCAGATACGCAGTATTTT
CDR3: CSAPGLAGGSDTQYF

length: 16
D: TRBD1
size: few
J: TRBJ1-5
V: TRBV12-3/TRBV12-4
DNA: TGTGCCAGCAGTCCCGCAACAGGACAGGCCAATCAGCCCCAGCATTTT
CDR3: CASSPATGQANQPQHF

length: 16
D: TRBD1
size: few
J: TRBJ2-7
V: TRBV7-9
DNA: TGTGCCAGCAGCGGAACAAAGGGACAGGGCCCCTACGAGCAGTACTTC
CDR3: CASSGTKGQGPYEQYF

length: 17
D: TRBD2
size: -
J: TRBJ2-1
V: TRBV20-1
DNA: TGCAGTGCTACCGACGGACTAGCGGGAGGAGGTAGGAATGAGCAGTTCTTC
CDR3: CSATDGLAGGGRNEQFF

length: 15
D: TRBD1
size: many
J: TRBJ2-7
V: TRBV29-1
DNA: TGCAGCGTTGTTTCTTTGGGACAGCGATACTACGAGCAGTACTTC
CDR3: CSVVSLGQRYYEQYF